Listed below are T cell receptor beta chains from one sample, sequenced in a study of TIL therapy for anti-PD-1-resistant metastatic lung cancer. Only in-frame clones appear in the TCRdb table, and some are missing; sequencing was by immunoSEQ multiplex PCR. The top ten hold 7.4% of the sample, which has approximately 27,000 clones, 55% to 80% seen once. The sequencing used tumor tissue, collected at baseline. Every receptor here comes from a person aged 25-85 years with non-small cell lung cancer. CDR3s leave out the opening cysteine and the closing phenylalanine or tryptophan.

v_call cdr3_aa
TRBV9 ASSPSRQAPTDTQY
TRBV5-4 ASSLAGSWGDQETQY
TRBV6-5 AAGYPGHTEAF
TRBV11-2 ASPGPGPRTDNEQF
TRBV19 ASSMTNQPQH
TRBV7-2 ASSLDRGLDGYT
TRBV30 AWMPLSGANVLT
TRBV9 ASSVGLRGGGDTQY
TRBV18 ASKTTNSPLH
TRBV27 ASSLGTSRQQF
TRBV5-6 ASTNWGLGFYNEQF
TRBV27 ASSSRLAETQY
TRBV10-2 ASSRDRVASPLH
TRBV27 ASSLVQGRSYEQY
TRBV5-5 ASRLTPGQSLNTEAF
TRBV5-4 ASSLDTSGGYNEQF
TRBV11-3 ASSQGLAGAIETQY
TRBV9 ASSVDGVSNQPQH
TRBV7-3 ASSLGAGQPQH
TRBV11-2 ASSSMGGHKSSYNEQF
TRBV10-1 ASSDGRGQPQH
TRBV5-4 ASSPGQGVSTDTQY
TRBV29-1 SVPGGWETQY
TRBV7-9 ASGVGYGYT
TRBV6-4 ASSERGGTDTQY
TRBV30 AWSRGLPGVDTEAF
TRBV7-2 ASSLADGQPQH
TRBV5-5 ASSYWGRDQPQH
TRBV6-1 ASNLQGNQPQH
TRBV25-1 ASRIGTEAF
TRBV6-6 ASSRDGGSSYEQY
TRBV7-9 ASSPLGGNQPQH
TRBV6-1 ASSEGRLVQNYGYT
TRBV6-5 ASRAPPHTDTQY
TRBV5-5 ASSLGGLNTEAF
TRBV5-1 ASGQGQGVYEQY
TRBV7-6 ASSSGGDNYEQY
TRBV5-4 ASSHGGTQETQY
TRBV14 ASSQAGRGSYNEQF
TRBV5-1 ASSTRRQGMATDTQY
TRBV10-3 AISESAMTGDSPLH
TRBV10-2 ASSERESQPQH
TRBV5-1 ASRAGGQTDTQY
TRBV6-4 ASSDSDRGYGYT
TRBV4-3 ASSQATSGGLYTGELF
TRBV5-5 ASSRQGGRKTEAF
TRBV6-6 ASSGSGGVSYNEQF
TRBV5-1 ASSSQTSRDYNEQF
TRBV5-4 ASSLGGSGGTDTQY
TRBV6-5 ASSPSGGDSYEQY
TRBV7-2 ASSSKGGYGYT
TRBV28 ASGGGANTEAF
TRBV6-5 ASSSSPGAGELF
TRBV4-2 ASREGGGTYEQY
TRBV5-1 ASSSQGLSYEQY
TRBV19 ASSIDLAGGNYEQY
TRBV2 ASSVPRGPTGEQY
TRBV7-3 ASSLPRGSRSYNEQF
TRBV9 ASSIGGTGVHEQY